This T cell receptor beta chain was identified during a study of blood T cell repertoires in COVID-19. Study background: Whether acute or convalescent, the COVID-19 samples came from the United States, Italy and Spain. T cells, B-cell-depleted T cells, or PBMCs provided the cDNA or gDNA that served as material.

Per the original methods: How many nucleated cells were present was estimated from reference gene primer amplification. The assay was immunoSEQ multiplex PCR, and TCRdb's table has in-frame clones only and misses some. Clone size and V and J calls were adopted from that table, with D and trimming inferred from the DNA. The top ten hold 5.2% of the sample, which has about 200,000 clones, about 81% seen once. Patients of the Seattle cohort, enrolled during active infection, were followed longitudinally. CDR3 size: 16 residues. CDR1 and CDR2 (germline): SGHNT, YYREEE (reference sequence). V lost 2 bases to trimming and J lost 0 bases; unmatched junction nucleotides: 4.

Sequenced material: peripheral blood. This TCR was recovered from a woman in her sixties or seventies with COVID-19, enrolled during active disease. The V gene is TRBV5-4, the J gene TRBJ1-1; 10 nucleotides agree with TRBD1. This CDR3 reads CASSLPGQGLNTEAFF. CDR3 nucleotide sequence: TGTGCCAGCAGCTTACCGGGACAGGGGCTGAACACTGAAGCTTTCTTT. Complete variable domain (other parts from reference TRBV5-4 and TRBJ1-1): ETGVTQSPTHLIKTRGQQVTLRCSSQSGHNTVSWYQQALGQGPQFIFQYYREEENGRGNFPPRFSGLQFPNYSSELNVNALELDDSALYLCASSLPGQGLNTEAFFGQGTRLTVV.